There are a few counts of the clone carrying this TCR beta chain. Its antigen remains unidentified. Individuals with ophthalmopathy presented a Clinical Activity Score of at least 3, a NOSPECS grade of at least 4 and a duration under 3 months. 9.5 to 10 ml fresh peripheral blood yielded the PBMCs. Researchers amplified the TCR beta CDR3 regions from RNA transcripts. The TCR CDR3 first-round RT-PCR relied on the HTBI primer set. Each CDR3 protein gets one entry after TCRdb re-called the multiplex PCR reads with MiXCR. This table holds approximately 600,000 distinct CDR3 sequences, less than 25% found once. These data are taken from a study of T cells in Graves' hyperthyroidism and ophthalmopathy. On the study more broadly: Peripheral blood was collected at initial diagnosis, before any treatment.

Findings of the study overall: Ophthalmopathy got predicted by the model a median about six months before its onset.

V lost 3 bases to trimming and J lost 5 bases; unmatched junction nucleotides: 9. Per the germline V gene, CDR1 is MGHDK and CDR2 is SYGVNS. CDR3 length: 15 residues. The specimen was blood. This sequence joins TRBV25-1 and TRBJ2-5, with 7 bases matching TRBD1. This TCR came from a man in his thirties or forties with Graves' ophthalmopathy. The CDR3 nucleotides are TGTGCCAGCAGTGAGGCCGGGACAGCCCTGGAGACCCAGTACTTC. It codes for CASSEAGTALETQYF. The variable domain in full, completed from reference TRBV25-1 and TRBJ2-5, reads EADIYQTPRYLVIGTGKKITLECSQTMGHDKMYWYQQDPGMELHLIHYSYGVNSTEKGDLSSESTVSRIRTEHFPLTLESARPSHTSQYLCASSEAGTALETQYFGPGTRLLVL.